Following are 26 T cell receptor beta chains from one sample sequenced in a study of T cell repertoires in cytomegalovirus infection. From the reads, TCRdb called clonotypes with MiXCR, one entry per CDR3 protein. The sample contains some 590,000 distinct CDR3 sequences, 40% of which appear only once. Antigen specificity for these receptors is unknown. The sample was cultured PBMCs, taken from culture after CMV antigen stimulation. These receptors were obtained from a human donor in good health (CMV status not recorded). Some clones in this sample may be carry-over from other donors' samples.

CDR3 sequence: CASRGAGAIGELFF. DNA for the CDR3: TGTGCCAGTAGGGGAGCGGGAGCGATCGGGGAGCTGTTTTTT. The gene calls are TRBV19 and TRBJ2-2; 8 bases line up with TRBD2. Germline CDR1 and CDR2: LNHDA and SQIVND (reference sequence). Losses at the gene ends were 6 bases for V and 7 bases for J; bases not matched to a gene: 7. The CDR3 consists of 14 residues.

This clonotype has just a few counts. This chain links TRBV7-2 with TRBJ2-1; 7 positions agree with TRBD2. CDR1 and CDR2 from the germline V gene are SGHTA and FQGNSA. This CDR3 has 14 residues. Trimming removed 8 bases from V and 8 bases from J; junction bases left unmatched: 12. The chain's CDR3 is CASRWGGAPDEQFF. The CDR3 DNA reads as TGTGCCAGCCGGTGGGGAGGGGCACCGGATGAGCAGTTCTTC.

The chain employs TRBV12-3 or TRBV12-4 and TRBJ2-2; D is undetermined. V was trimmed by 5 bases and J by 2 bases, leaving 6 bases between them. This CDR3 is 13 amino acids long. CDR3 loop: CASSDPNTGELFF. In nucleotides, the CDR3 is TGTGCCAGCAGTGACCCTAACACCGGGGAGCTGTTTTTT.

This clonotype appeared many times. The rearrangement links TRBV7-2 to TRBJ2-2; 14 bases map to TRBD2. V trimming: 4 bases; J trimming: 5 bases; junction bases outside the gene matches: 12. The germline CDR1 and CDR2 sequences are SGHTA and FQGNSA. CDR3 size: 19 residues. The CDR3 DNA reads as TGTGCCAGCAGCTGGGGACTAGCGGGGGTAACCCAATATACCGGGGAGCTGTTTTTT. Its protein is CASSWGLAGVTQYTGELFF.

CDR3 loop: CASSMTVPNSPLHF. The DNA of the CDR3 is TGTGCCAGCAGCATGACAGTCCCTAATTCACCCCTCCACTTT. The rearrangement links TRBV7-6 to TRBJ1-6; weak D call: TRBD1 (5 bases). Germline loops: CDR1 SGHVS, CDR2 FNYEAQ. Trimming stripped 5 bases from V and 6 bases from J, with 11 bases between. This CDR3 contains 14 residues.

The CDR3 sequence: CASILGNTQYF. DNA of the CDR3: TGTGCCAGTATTTTGGGGAATACGCAGTATTTT. This chain uses TRBV19 with TRBJ2-3; D gene unclear. The V gene lost 7 bases and the J gene lost 7 bases, with 9 bases spanning the gap. In germline, CDR1 is LNHDA, CDR2 SQIVND (reference sequence). The CDR3 covers 11 residues.

This clonotype was observed many times. The V call is TRBV7-2, the J call TRBJ1-1, with D possibly being TRBD1 (6 bases). This CDR3 has 14 amino acids. The V end was cut by 4 bases, the J end by 2 bases, with 11 bases between. From germline, CDR1 is SGHTA and CDR2 FQGNSA. The CDR3 bases are TGTGCCAGCAGCTCCGAACAGGGAAACACTGAAGCTTTCTTT. Translating gives CASSSEQGNTEAFF.

This clonotype was recorded a few times. The chain links TRBV7-8 to TRBJ2-3; D perhaps matches TRBD1 (6 bases). Germline loops: CDR1 SGHVS, CDR2 FQNEAQ. The CDR3 length is 16 residues. V was shortened by 5 bases and J by 2 bases, with 17 bases between the two germline ends. CDR3 in amino acids: CASSQLDSSATDTQYF. CDR3 nucleotides: TGTGCCAGCAGCCAACTGGACAGTTCCGCCACAGATACGCAGTATTTT.

This clonotype has only a few counts. The chain links TRBV7-2 to TRBJ2-1; D ambiguous. This CDR3 is 14 amino acids long. CDR1 is SGHTA and CDR2 is FQGNSA in the germline V gene. V was clipped by 1 base and J by 7 bases, with 11 bases between them. The CDR3 here is CASSLVVSANEQFF. The DNA of the CDR3 is TGTGCCAGCAGCTTAGTGGTAAGCGCTAATGAGCAGTTCTTC. The variable domain in full, with the rest retrieved from reference TRBV7-2 and TRBJ2-1, is GAGVSQSPSNKVTEKGKDVELRCDPISGHTALYWYRQSLGQGLEFLIYFQGNSAPDKSGLPSDRFSAERTGGSVSTLTIQRTQQEDSAVYLCASSLVVSANEQFFGPGTRLTVL.

The chain links TRBV6-2 or TRBV6-3 to TRBJ2-1, with a possible D match to TRBD2 (6 bases). Germline V CDR1 and CDR2: MNHEY, SVGEGT. The length of the CDR3 is 13 residues. V shed 6 bases and J shed 9 bases, with 15 bases lying between them. The DNA for the CDR3 is TGTGCCAGCAGGGGGATAGCGGAGACTGAGCAGTTCTTC. Its protein is CASRGIAETEQFF.

The sample holds a few counts of this clonotype. The V call is TRBV11-2, the J call TRBJ2-5; D is tentatively TRBD1 or TRBD2 (6 bases each). This CDR3 is 13 amino acids long. CDR1 and CDR2 (germline): SGHAT, FQNNGV. V was clipped by 7 bases and J by 5 bases, with 14 bases between them. This CDR3 is CASTNQGRETQYF. DNA for the CDR3: TGTGCCAGCACCAATCAGGGGAGGGAGACCCAGTACTTC.

This clonotype was counted at least ten times. The gene calls are TRBV7-2 and TRBJ1-1; 7 nucleotides align to TRBD1. V dropped 5 bases and J dropped 1; count of bases not matched to a gene: 4. Germline loops: CDR1 SGHTA, CDR2 FQGNSA. The CDR3 loop spans 14 amino acids. CDR3 in DNA: TGTGCCAGCAGCCCCCAGGGGGAGAACACTGAAGCTTTCTTT. It translates to CASSPQGENTEAFF.

The genes are TRBV4-1 and TRBJ1-4, with D hard to call. Germline V CDR1 and CDR2: MGHRA, YSYEKL. V dropped 4 bases and J dropped 0 bases, with 24 bases sitting between them. The CDR3 totals 20 residues. CDR3 sequence (DNA): TGCGCCAGCAGCCCCCGCCGTGCAGGAGGACCCTATGCAACTAATGAAAAACTGTTTTTT. This gives the protein CASSPRRAGGPYATNEKLFF.

The chain employs TRBV20-1 and TRBJ2-6; D is unresolved. CDR1 and CDR2 from the germline V gene are DFQATT and SNEGSKA (reference sequence). Between the trimmed V and J ends, which lost 0 bases and 0 bases, there was a span of 9 bases. The CDR3 contains 16 residues. CDR3 sequence: CSARDSRRSGANVLTF. In DNA, the CDR3 is TGCAGTGCTAGAGACAGCAGACGCTCTGGGGCCAACGTCCTGACTTTC.

The chain employs TRBV19 and TRBJ2-7; 9 bases align to TRBD1. V lost 7 bases, J lost 1 base, and 8 bases stayed unmatched. Germline CDR1 and CDR2: LNHDA and SQIVND (reference sequence). This CDR3 has 15 amino acids. The CDR3 region has the DNA TGTGCCAGTAAGCCAGGACAGGGGAGTTCCTACGAGCAGTACTTC. Translated, it gives CASKPGQGSSYEQYF.

The V call is TRBV7-6, the J call TRBJ2-1; 8 nucleotides line up with TRBD2. The CDR3 spans 14 residues. V was pared by 5 bases and J by 7 bases, with 7 bases of the junction left unmatched. CDR1 SGHVS and CDR2 FNYEAQ come from the germline V gene. DNA for the CDR3: TGTGCCAGCAGCCCCCTCCGCGGGGGGAATGAGCAGTTCTTC. It specifies CASSPLRGGNEQFF.

CDR3 region: CASSPRDSSYEQYF. The CDR3 bases are TGTGCCAGCAGCCCAAGGGACAGCTCCTACGAGCAGTACTTC. The chain is built from TRBV7-6 and TRBJ2-7; 7 bases align to TRBD1. CDR1 is SGHVS, CDR2 FNYEAQ, per germline. The CDR3 extends over 14 amino acids. Trimming cost V 5 bases and J 0 bases; bases outside gene matches: 4.

V and J are TRBV7-8 and TRBJ1-1; D possibly corresponds to TRBD1 (6 bases). V was clipped by 5 bases and J by 0 bases, with 22 bases between them. The CDR3 has 18 residues. Germline V gene data show CDR1 as SGHVS and CDR2 as FQNEAQ. The CDR3 bases are TGTGCCAGCAGCATCCACAGGGCCACAAAGTTCATGAACACTGAAGCTTTCTTT. Its protein is CASSIHRATKFMNTEAFF. The variable domain in full, with the rest retrieved from reference TRBV7-8 and TRBJ1-1, is GAGVSQSPRYKVAKRGQDVALRCDPISGHVSLFWYQQALGQGPEFLTYFQNEAQLDKSGLPSDRFFAERPEGSVSTLKIQRTQQEDSAVYLCASSIHRATKFMNTEAFFGQGTRLTVV.

This clonotype came up a few times. The chain joins TRBV12-3 or TRBV12-4 to TRBJ2-2; a weak D match, TRBD1 (6 bases). The V end lost 3 bases, the J end lost 6 bases, and 11 bases lay between the germline ends. The CDR3 is made up of 14 amino acids. In DNA, the CDR3 is TGTGCCAGCAGTTTTTACAGGGATGCCGGGGAGCTGTTTTTT. Amino acids: CASSFYRDAGELFF.

The chain uses TRBV5-1 and TRBJ2-6; unclear D gene. The V gene lost 4 bases and the J gene lost 2 bases, with 19 bases spanning the gap. This CDR3 is 18 amino acids long. The germline gives CDR1 SGHRS, CDR2 YFSETQ. The chain's CDR3 is CASSKSGLQAPGANVLTF. The CDR3 DNA follows: TGCGCCAGCAGCAAATCCGGGCTCCAGGCTCCTGGGGCCAACGTCCTGACTTTC.

The chain has TRBV18 and TRBJ2-1; 7 bases match TRBD2. V shed 3 bases, J shed 5 bases, and the junction held 7 bases outside the gene matches. The germline CDR1 and CDR2 sequences are KGHSH and LQKENI. The CDR3 covers 15 residues. As DNA, the CDR3 is TGTGCCAGCTCACCCGCCCCTAGCGGTAACAATGAGCAGTTCTTC. Its translation is CASSPAPSGNNEQFF.

The chain joins TRBV15 to TRBJ2-1; perhaps TRBD2 as D (5 bases). Germline V gene lookup returns CDR1 LNHNV and CDR2 YYDKDF (reference sequence). V was pared by 8 bases and J by 0 bases, with 11 bases between. CDR3 length: 14 residues. CDR3 sequence (DNA): TGTGCCACCGTCAGCGGAGGCTCCTACAATGAGCAGTTCTTC. Encoded protein: CATVSGGSYNEQFF.

V usage is TRBV7-2 and J usage is TRBJ2-3, with 10 bases identical to TRBD2. The germline gives CDR1 SGHTA, CDR2 FQGNSA. Trimming took 4 bases from V and 6 from J; bases not matched to a gene: 10. The CDR3 loop spans 16 amino acids. The CDR3 DNA is TGTGCCAGCAGCTCCCGAAGCGGGAGGGCCTTGGATACGCAGTATTTT. Protein product: CASSSRSGRALDTQYF.

The sample holds a few counts of this clonotype. The chain has TRBV29-1 and TRBJ2-6; 8 bases align to TRBD1. With 7 bases clipped from V and 2 bases from J, the junction kept 7 bases outside the gene matches. CDR1 is SQVTM and CDR2 is ANQGSEA in the germline V gene. The CDR3 is made up of 15 amino acids. As DNA, the CDR3 is TGCAGCGCTTCCCTACAGGGGGCTGGGGCCAACGTCCTGACTTTC. It encodes CSASLQGAGANVLTF.

The gene calls are TRBV4-1 and TRBJ2-2, with D possibly TRBD2 on 6 matching bases. The CDR3 sequence is 14 residues long. Germline CDR1 reads MGHRA; CDR2 reads YSYEKL. The ends were cut back, 6 bases at V and 3 bases at J, with 11 bases in the middle. The CDR3 is CASSPGDYTGELFF. Written as DNA, the CDR3 is TGCGCCAGCAGTCCGGGAGACTACACCGGGGAGCTGTTTTTT.

This clonotype was counted only a few times. The chain links TRBV20-1 to TRBJ2-1, with 8 bases that match TRBD2. The CDR3 contains 15 residues. Germline assignment: CDR1 DFQATT and CDR2 SNEGSKA (reference sequence). J was trimmed by 5 bases and V by 0 bases; bases with no gene match: 6. The CDR3 loop reads CSARDGGAAHNEQFF. The DNA of the CDR3 is TGCAGTGCTAGAGACGGGGGGGCAGCCCACAATGAGCAGTTCTTC.